The 14 T cell receptor beta chains reported below all come from one sample, sequenced in a study of OX40 agonist ivuxolimab in advanced cancers. The repertoire was sequenced with immunoSEQ multiplex PCR; TCRdb's copy has only in-frame clones and lacks some. The profile shows about 90,000 clones, roughly 85% of them singletons. The sequencing here drew on CD4+ or CD8+ T cells sorted from blood, taken in a trial of the OX40 agonist ivuxolimab. The origin of the receptors is an adult with an advanced solid tumor such as melanoma, head and neck, liver or kidney cancer.

The gene calls are TRBV5-6 and TRBJ2-7; weak D call: TRBD1 (6 bases). V was cut by 0 bases and J by 4 bases, with 11 bases left in between. This CDR3 has 14 amino acids. The germline CDR1 and CDR2 sequences are SGHDT and YYEEEE. CDR3 protein: CASSLAYREYEQYV. As DNA, the CDR3 is TGTGCCAGCAGCTTGGCTTACAGGGAGTACGAGCAGTACGTC.

The V and J genes are TRBV7-3 and TRBJ2-1; D is unresolved. Trimming took off 1 base at V and 9 bases at J, with 7 bases between the two ends. The germline V gene has CDR1 SGHTA and CDR2 FQGTGA. The CDR3 sequence is 12 residues long. DNA of the CDR3: TGTGCCAGCAGCTTAATGGACGGTGAGCAGTTCTTC. Translated, it gives CASSLMDGEQFF.

This chain uses TRBV4-3 with TRBJ2-7; D may be TRBD2 (6 bases). This CDR3 contains 15 residues. V was clipped by 5 bases and J by 3 bases, with 17 bases between them. The germline V gene has CDR1 LGHNA and CDR2 YSLEER. CDR3 DNA: TGCGCCAGCAGCTCACTCTTGGGGGGTTTCTACGAGCAGTACTTC. It encodes CASSSLLGGFYEQYF.

The chain has TRBV20-1 and TRBJ1-2; tentative D call: TRBD1 (5 bases). V lost 5 bases and J lost 2, with 6 bases in between. Germline CDR1 is DFQATT and CDR2 is SNEGSKA (reference sequence). The CDR3 runs 11 residues. CDR3 amino acids: CSAGTNYGYTF. The DNA of the CDR3 is TGCAGTGCTGGGACGAACTATGGCTACACCTTC.

The V call is TRBV29-1, the J call TRBJ2-3; D is undetermined. CDR3 length: 11 amino acids. V lost 2 bases and J 4 bases, leaving 4 bases between the germline ends. CDR1 is SQVTM, CDR2 ANQGSEA, per germline. CDR3: CSVEIADTQYF. The CDR3 DNA follows: TGCAGCGTTGAAATCGCAGATACGCAGTATTTT.

The chain employs TRBV6-4 and TRBJ1-1, with 7 bases fitting TRBD1. This CDR3 spans 14 amino acids. The V gene end was trimmed by 2 bases and the J gene end by 4 bases; junction bases not matched to a gene: 4. Germline V gives CDR1 MRHNA, CDR2 SNTAGT. The CDR3 sequence is CASSDRWDSTEAFF. The CDR3 DNA sequence: TGTGCCAGCAGTGACCGATGGGACAGCACTGAAGCTTTCTTT.

Written as DNA, the CDR3 is TGTGCCAGCTCACCAAGTGCAGGGGGCTTCTACGAGCAGTACTTC. This translates into CASSPSAGGFYEQYF. The chain couples TRBV18 to TRBJ2-7; 8 nucleotides match TRBD1. Germline lookup yields CDR1 KGHSH and CDR2 LQKENI. The CDR3 contains 15 residues. V lost 2 bases, J lost 3 bases, and 6 bases stayed unmatched. Full variable domain (outside the CDR3, taken from reference TRBV18 and TRBJ2-7): NAGVMQNPRHLVRRRGQEARLRCSPMKGHSHVYWYRQLPEEGLKFMVYLQKENIIDESGMPKERFSAEFPKEGPSILRIQQVVRGDSAAYFCASSPSAGGFYEQYFGPGTRLTVT.

This rearrangement joins TRBV18 to TRBJ1-2; D may be TRBD1 (5 bases). This CDR3 has 16 residues. Trimming removed 2 bases at V and 3 bases at J, with 16 bases between. Germline CDR1 is KGHSH and CDR2 is LQKENI. DNA for the CDR3: TGTGCCAGCTCACCAAATGGGAGAGGGACCCACTATGGCTACACCTTC. It is translated as CASSPNGRGTHYGYTF. The full variable domain, its missing parts supplied by reference TRBV18 and TRBJ1-2, is NAGVMQNPRHLVRRRGQEARLRCSPMKGHSHVYWYRQLPEEGLKFMVYLQKENIIDESGMPKERFSAEFPKEGPSILRIQQVVRGDSAAYFCASSPNGRGTHYGYTFGSGTRLTVV.

The gene calls are TRBV9 and TRBJ2-7; D remains unclear. CDR1 SGDLS and CDR2 YYNGEE come from the germline V gene. The CDR3 consists of 13 residues. V was pared by 4 bases and J by 2 bases, with 10 bases between. The CDR3 sequence is CASSRGNTYEQYF. The CDR3 DNA sequence: TGTGCCAGCAGCCGTGGCAATACCTACGAGCAGTACTTC.

Note on this clone: A read error may produce the germline difference seen at one junction end. The CDR3, as DNA: TGTGCTAGCAGCTTAGCGGGGGGGCTGGAGACCCAGTACTTC. As protein: CASSLAGGLETQYF. V usage is TRBV7-7 and J usage is TRBJ2-5; 11 bases map to TRBD2. Germline V lookup: CDR1 SSHAT, CDR2 FNYEAQ (reference sequence). The CDR3 contains 14 residues.

This clone has a handful of counts. Other DNA sequences of this sample code for an identical CDR3. Written as DNA, the CDR3 is TGTGCCAGCTCACCCGATAGCAATCAGCCCCAGCATTTT. This codes for CASSPDSNQPQHF. The chain combines TRBV18 with TRBJ1-5; D not resolved. The V gene lost 3 bases and the J gene lost 0 bases, with 3 bases spanning the gap. Germline values: CDR1 KGHSH, CDR2 LQKENI. CDR3 length: 13 residues.

The rearrangement uses TRBV2 and TRBJ2-1; unclear D gene. The CDR3 runs to 13 residues. Trimming took off 4 bases at V and 3 bases at J, with 7 bases between the two ends. In germline, CDR1 is SNHLY, CDR2 FYNNEI. The CDR3 sequence is CASSVGIYNEQFF. The DNA for the CDR3 is TGTGCCAGCAGTGTGGGGATCTACAATGAGCAGTTCTTC.

This chain connects TRBV7-9 to TRBJ1-6; 8 bases are shared with TRBD1. The germline gives CDR1 SEHNR, CDR2 FQNEAQ (reference sequence). V dropped 5 bases and J dropped 8; count of bases not matched to a gene: 11. CDR3 length: 16 residues. CDR3 in DNA: TGTGCCAGCAGCCCGGACAGGGTTTTGTCGGATTCACCCCTCCACTTT. Translation: CASSPDRVLSDSPLHF.

The table lists this clone with a count of one. The rearrangement links TRBV5-5 to TRBJ2-2; 8 bases line up with TRBD1. The CDR3 runs to 15 residues. The germline V gene has CDR1 SGHKS and CDR2 YYEKEE (reference sequence). After removal of 4 bases from V and 5 bases from J, the junction contained 7 bases not matched to a gene. CDR3 sequence (DNA): TGTGCCAGCAGCCCTCGGGACAGGCGGACCGGGGAGCTGTTTTTT. It is translated as CASSPRDRRTGELFF.